Listed here are 2 T cell receptor beta chains from one sample, sequenced in a study of T cell responses to AZD1222 COVID-19 vaccine. Using immunoSEQ multiplex PCR, the repertoire was profiled, and TCRdb retains in-frame clones only, with some absent. The sample yields about 140,000 clones, 85% to 95% seen once. The source material was peripheral blood, sampled 28 days after the second AZD1222 dose. These receptors were collected from an adult who received the AZD1222 COVID-19 vaccine.

In this sample, this clone turned up a few times. The V call is TRBV4-1, the J call TRBJ2-7; 14 bases are a match to TRBD2. Germline V gene sequence: CDR1 MGHRA, CDR2 YSYEKL. V lost 4 bases and J lost 3; bases outside the gene matches: 11. The CDR3 covers 18 residues. The CDR3 coding sequence is TGCGCCAGCAGCCCCTGGGGGGGACTAGCGGGAGATAGCTACGAGCAGTACTTC. Translating it yields CASSPWGGLAGDSYEQYF.

The V call is TRBV27, the J call TRBJ2-1; 7 bases map to TRBD1. This CDR3 has 19 amino acids. V shed 0 bases and J 4 bases; nucleotides not matched to a gene: 15. Germline CDR1 and CDR2: MNHEY and SMNVEV (reference sequence). This chain's CDR3 is CASSLSGQYRSRIYNEQFF. The CDR3 bases are TGTGCCAGCAGTTTATCGGGACAGTACCGGTCCCGGATTTACAATGAGCAGTTCTTC.